These 17 T cell receptor beta chains were all obtained from the same sample, sequenced in a study of blood T cell repertoires in COVID-19. Some clones are missing from TCRdb's copy, which holds only in-frame ones; the method was immunoSEQ multiplex PCR. The sample carries about 170,000 clones, about 88% recorded once. Sequencing used peripheral blood. Every receptor here comes from a man aged 50-59 years who had recovered from COVID-19.

The chain has TRBV4-1 and TRBJ2-7; D remains unclear. This CDR3 region has 15 residues. Germline loops: CDR1 MGHRA, CDR2 YSYEKL. V lost 0 bases, J lost 1 base, and 10 bases lay in between. The CDR3 region is CASSQDLSGSYEQYF. The CDR3 DNA reads as TGCGCCAGCAGCCAAGATTTATCAGGATCCTACGAGCAGTACTTC.

CDR3 loop: CASSGQDNQPQHF. The CDR3 bases are TGTGCCAGTAGTGGACAGGACAATCAGCCCCAGCATTTT. The chain combines TRBV19 with TRBJ1-5; 7 nucleotides agree with TRBD1. The length of the CDR3 is 13 residues. The V and J ends lost 5 bases and 3 bases, in that order; junction bases with no gene match: 1. Germline lookup yields CDR1 LNHDA and CDR2 SQIVND (reference sequence).

The sample holds a few counts of this clone. V and J are TRBV5-1 and TRBJ2-7; 10 bases agree with TRBD2. Germline values: CDR1 SGHRS, CDR2 YFSETQ. The CDR3 is 15 residues long. With 4 bases clipped from V and 0 bases from J, the junction kept 4 bases outside the gene matches. CDR3 sequence (DNA): TGCGCCAGCAGCGGAACTAGCGGGGTCTCCTACGAGCAGTACTTC. Translated: CASSGTSGVSYEQYF. The full variable domain, rest sourced from reference TRBV5-1 and TRBJ2-7, is KAGVTQTPRYLIKTRGQQVTLSCSPISGHRSVSWYQQTPGQGLQFLFEYFSETQRNKGNFPGRFSGRQFSNSRSEMNVSTLELGDSALYLCASSGTSGVSYEQYFGPGTRLTVT.

This clone was counted once. This chain joins TRBV6-5 and TRBJ1-1; tentative D call: TRBD1 (5 bases). The CDR3 length is 12 residues. Looked up from germline, CDR1 is MNHEY and CDR2 is SVGAGI. Trimming removed 8 bases at V and 1 base at J, with 8 bases between. The DNA of the CDR3 is TGTGCCAGCCAAACAGGGAACACTGAAGCTTTCTTT. It encodes CASQTGNTEAFF.

The chain is built from TRBV7-9 and TRBJ2-7, with TRBD2 matching 9 bases. The germline V gene has CDR1 SEHNR and CDR2 FQNEAQ (reference sequence). The V and J ends lost 1 base and 4 bases, in that order; junction bases with no gene match: 8. The CDR3 runs 16 residues. Written as DNA, the CDR3 is TGTGCCAGCAGCTTAGTAGGCGCGGGAGGGCTTTACGAGCAGTACTTC. Translated, it gives CASSLVGAGGLYEQYF.

The CDR3 loop is CASSPYTGELFF. CDR3 in DNA: TGTGCCAGCAGCCCCTACACCGGGGAGCTGTTTTTT. This chain uses TRBV14 with TRBJ2-2; D gene uncertain. This CDR3 has 12 amino acids. Looked up from germline, CDR1 is SGHDN and CDR2 is FVKESK. The V end lost 4 bases, the J end lost 3 bases, and 3 bases lay between the germline ends.

V and J are TRBV19 and TRBJ2-1, with D unresolved. Germline CDR1 is LNHDA and CDR2 is SQIVND (reference sequence). This CDR3 contains 14 residues. V was shortened by 6 bases and J by 0 bases, with 9 bases between the two germline ends. CDR3 in amino acids: CASSVTSSYNEQFF. CDR3 DNA sequence: TGTGCCAGTAGCGTCACGAGCTCCTACAATGAGCAGTTCTTC. Full variable domain (remainder filled in from reference TRBV19 and TRBJ2-1): DGGITQSPKYLFRKEGQNVTLSCEQNLNHDAMYWYRQDPGQGLRLIYYSQIVNDFQKGDIAEGYSVSREKKESFPLTVTSAQKNPTAFYLCASSVTSSYNEQFFGPGTRLTVL.

This chain connects TRBV5-1 to TRBJ2-1; D remains ambiguous. The CDR3 totals 14 residues. V lost 0 bases to trimming and J lost 0 bases, with 4 bases between them. Germline V CDR1 and CDR2: SGHRS, YFSETQ. The DNA for the CDR3 is TGCGCCAGCAGCTTGGACTCCTCCTACAATGAGCAGTTCTTC. This gives the protein CASSLDSSYNEQFF. Complete variable domain (other parts from reference TRBV5-1 and TRBJ2-1): KAGVTQTPRYLIKTRGQQVTLSCSPISGHRSVSWYQQTPGQGLQFLFEYFSETQRNKGNFPGRFSGRQFSNSRSEMNVSTLELGDSALYLCASSLDSSYNEQFFGPGTRLTVL.

The gene calls are TRBV19 and TRBJ2-1; 8 nucleotides match TRBD1. Germline CDR1 and CDR2: LNHDA and SQIVND (reference sequence). Trimming at V came to 3 bases and at J to 9 bases, leaving 7 bases not matched to a gene. The CDR3 length is 14 residues. The CDR3 DNA follows: TGTGCCAGTAGTATCTTCGCAGGGGGCGGTGAGCAGTTCTTC. It translates to CASSIFAGGGEQFF.

The J gene is TRBJ2-2, the V gene TRBV5-8, with 9 bases that match TRBD2. The CDR3 covers 17 residues. Germline trimming cut 0 bases from V and 2 bases from J; bases unmatched to any gene: 5. Germline CDR1 and CDR2: SGHTS and YDEGEE. The DNA of the CDR3 is TGTGCCAGCAGCTTGGTAGGGCTAGCGGGAAACACCGGGGAGCTGTTTTTT. Translation gives CASSLVGLAGNTGELFF. The complete variable domain, with remaining parts taken from reference TRBV5-8 and TRBJ2-2, reads EAGVTQSPTHLIKTRGQQATLRCSPISGHTSVYWYQQALGLGLQFLLWYDEGEERNRGNFPPRFSGRQFPNYSSELNVNALELEDSALYLCASSLVGLAGNTGELFFGEGSRLTVL.

Here the CDR3 DNA reads TGTGCCAGCAGTTACCCCGGGATAGAGACCCAGTACTTC. It translates to CASSYPGIETQYF. The rearrangement links TRBV6-5 to TRBJ2-5; maybe TRBD2 (5 bases). Trimming shortened V by 2 bases and J by 4 bases, and 8 bases separated the two germline ends. Germline V gene lookup returns CDR1 MNHEY and CDR2 SVGAGI. The CDR3 loop spans 13 amino acids.

J is TRBJ1-5 and V is TRBV3-1 (or the pseudogene TRBV3-2), with TRBD1 as a possible D gene (5 bases). This CDR3 has 15 residues. The ends were cut back, 0 bases at V and 6 bases at J, with 12 bases in the middle. Germline V gene sequence: CDR1 LGHDT, CDR2 YNNKEL (reference sequence). In nucleotides, the CDR3 is TGTGCCAGCAGCCAAGATCCGGGGGGGGTTCAGCCCCAGCATTTT. This codes for CASSQDPGGVQPQHF.

The chain has TRBV2 and TRBJ2-7; perhaps TRBD2 as D (6 bases). The V end was cut by 6 bases, the J end by 0 bases, with 12 bases between. The V gene's germline CDR1 is SNHLY and CDR2 FYNNEI. This CDR3 spans 14 amino acids. Here the CDR3 reads CASSLDGGSYEQYF. The CDR3 nucleotides are TGTGCCAGCAGCTTAGACGGGGGCTCCTACGAGCAGTACTTC.

This chain connects TRBV7-6 to TRBJ2-1; 7 positions agree with TRBD2. J gave up 1 base and V 2 bases, and 8 bases lay outside the gene matches. This CDR3 has 17 residues. Germline V lookup: CDR1 SGHVS, CDR2 FNYEAQ. This CDR3 is CASSLFGTGGSYNEQFF. CDR3 DNA sequence: TGTGCCAGCAGCTTATTTGGTACGGGAGGATCCTACAATGAGCAGTTCTTC.

The CDR3 protein is CASSSRTGTDEKLFF. The CDR3 nucleotides read TGTGCCAGCAGCTCTAGGACAGGGACTGATGAAAAACTGTTTTTT. The chain employs TRBV7-9 and TRBJ1-4, with TRBD1 identical over 8 bases. The V and J ends lost 4 bases and 6 bases, in that order; junction bases with no gene match: 7. CDR1 and CDR2 from the germline V gene are SEHNR and FQNEAQ (reference sequence). CDR3 length equals 15 residues.

The chain has TRBV6-2 or TRBV6-3 and TRBJ2-7; D is unresolved. Germline CDR1 MNHEY, CDR2 SVGEGT. V was pared by 5 bases and J by 5 bases, with 13 bases between. The CDR3 covers 13 residues. This chain's CDR3 is CASSPPLHHEQYF. The CDR3 DNA reads as TGTGCCAGCAGTCCCCCACTCCATCACGAGCAGTACTTC.

The V gene is TRBV9, the J gene TRBJ2-1; D not resolved. V lost 0 bases, J lost 9 bases, and 4 bases lay in between. This CDR3 is 11 amino acids long. Germline lookup yields CDR1 SGDLS and CDR2 YYNGEE. The CDR3 here is CASSVGAEQFF. The CDR3 coding sequence is TGTGCCAGCAGCGTAGGGGCTGAGCAGTTCTTC.